One and the same sample provided the 30 T cell receptor beta chains below, sequenced in a study of blood T cell repertoires in COVID-19. Sequenced by immunoSEQ multiplex PCR; TCRdb stores in-frame clones only, minus some. Of roughly 250,000 clones in the sample, about 85% were seen once. What was sequenced was peripheral blood. The receptors come from a human donor with COVID-19, enrolled during active disease. The donor label of this sample is uncertain.

The chain is built from TRBV7-8 and TRBJ2-2, with 11 bases matching TRBD1. Germline V CDR1 and CDR2: SGHVS, FQNEAQ. This CDR3 has 15 residues. V lost 5 bases and J lost 7; bases outside the gene matches: 6. The CDR3 sequence: CASSPRDRGYGELFF. The CDR3 DNA sequence: TGTGCCAGCAGCCCCCGGGACAGGGGGTACGGGGAGCTGTTTTTT.

The V call is TRBV29-1, the J call TRBJ1-3, with D uncertain. CDR3 length equals 15 residues. V gave up 4 bases and J gave up 0 bases, with 13 bases separating them. Germline loops: CDR1 SQVTM, CDR2 ANQGSEA. CDR3 nucleotides: TGCAGCGTTGGTGGGCAGCAACTCTCTGGAAACACCATATATTTT. It encodes CSVGGQQLSGNTIYF.

The chain has TRBV24-1 and TRBJ2-1; 9 bases agree with TRBD2. The CDR3 sequence is 16 residues long. CDR1 KGHDR and CDR2 SFDVKD come from the germline V gene. V shed 3 bases, J shed 9 bases, and the junction held 11 bases outside the gene matches. The CDR3 region has the DNA TGTGCCACCAGTGATCCGGGGCGGGAGGGCCATGGTGAGCAGTTCTTC. This codes for CATSDPGREGHGEQFF.

The V gene is TRBV5-4, the J gene TRBJ2-7, with TRBD2 matching over 13 bases. CDR1 is SGHNT and CDR2 is YYREEE in the germline V gene (reference sequence). The CDR3 is 15 residues long. With 4 bases clipped from V and 2 bases from J, the junction kept 3 bases outside the gene matches. The DNA for the CDR3 is TGTGCCAGCAGCCCGGGACTAGCGGGGACCTACGAGCAGTACTTC. Protein sequence: CASSPGLAGTYEQYF.

The V and J genes are TRBV5-1 and TRBJ2-3, with 7 positions matching TRBD1. The J segment lost 2 bases and the V segment lost 2 bases, leaving 8 bases of the junction unmatched. The V gene's germline CDR1 is SGHRS and CDR2 YFSETQ. This CDR3 has 16 residues. CDR3 protein: CASSLQGTASTDTQYF. CDR3 bases: TGCGCCAGCAGCTTACAGGGGACAGCGTCCACAGATACGCAGTATTTT. Using reference TRBV5-1 and TRBJ2-3 for the parts outside the CDR3, the full variable domain is KAGVTQTPRYLIKTRGQQVTLSCSPISGHRSVSWYQQTPGQGLQFLFEYFSETQRNKGNFPGRFSGRQFSNSRSEMNVSTLELGDSALYLCASSLQGTASTDTQYFGPGTRLTVL.

The V gene is TRBV5-6, the J gene TRBJ2-7; possible D gene TRBD2, 6 bases. V shed 4 bases and J shed 6 bases, with 23 bases lying between them. This CDR3 region has 16 residues. Germline CDR1 reads SGHDT; CDR2 reads YYEEEE. DNA for the CDR3: TGTGCCAGCAGCCCACTGGACCCACTAGCAGGTCGCGAGCAGTACTTC. This codes for CASSPLDPLAGREQYF.

The chain carries TRBV5-1 and TRBJ2-5; perhaps TRBD1 as D (6 bases). Germline V gene data show CDR1 as SGHRS and CDR2 as YFSETQ. This CDR3 has 11 amino acids. The CDR3 nucleotides are TGCGCGTGCAGGGGCCAAGAGACCCAGTACTTC. Translated: CACRGQETQYF.

The chain employs TRBV11-3 and TRBJ1-1; weak D call: TRBD1 (6 bases). The CDR3 runs to 17 residues. Germline V lookup: CDR1 SGHNT, CDR2 YENEEA. V was clipped by 5 bases and J by 5 bases, with 24 bases between them. The CDR3 sequence: CASSLTTGQGPGTEAFF. The CDR3 DNA reads as TGTGCCAGCAGCCTTACAACGGGGCAGGGGCCGGGGACTGAAGCTTTCTTT.

For this clone: The junction differs from germline at one of its ends, possibly a read error. The rearrangement uses TRBV15 and TRBJ1-2, with 8 bases aligning to TRBD1. From germline, CDR1 is LNHNV and CDR2 YYDKDF (reference sequence). This CDR3 has 15 residues. CDR3 nucleotide sequence: TGTGCCACCACCAGAAGGGACAGGCCCTTCTATGGCTACACCTTC. This sequence encodes CATTRRDRPFYGYTF.

This chain links TRBV29-1 with TRBJ1-4, with 7 bases matching TRBD1. CDR1 and CDR2 (germline): SQVTM, ANQGSEA. The CDR3 has 13 amino acids. The V gene end was trimmed by 4 bases and the J gene end by 7 bases; junction bases not matched to a gene: 6. CDR3 sequence: CSVGSGGSEKLFF. As DNA, the CDR3 is TGCAGCGTTGGCTCAGGGGGTAGTGAAAAACTGTTTTTT.

The gene calls are TRBV5-5 and TRBJ2-1; D possibly corresponds to TRBD2 (6 bases). The V gene's germline CDR1 is SGHKS and CDR2 YYEKEE (reference sequence). This CDR3 has 16 amino acids. Deletions cut 4 bases from V and 10 bases from J, with 24 bases between. The CDR3 loop reads CASSREPNGASGEQFF. CDR3 in DNA: TGTGCCAGCAGCCGGGAGCCAAATGGGGCCAGTGGAGAGCAGTTCTTC. The variable domain in full, completed from reference TRBV5-5 and TRBJ2-1, reads DAGVTQSPTHLIKTRGQQVTLRCSPISGHKSVSWYQQVLGQGPQFIFQYYEKEERGRGNFPDRFSARQFPNYSSELNVNALLLGDSALYLCASSREPNGASGEQFFGPGTRLTVL.

The chain joins TRBV5-4 to TRBJ1-1; a possible D gene is TRBD1 (5 bases). Trimming left V 2 bases short and J 3 bases short, with 11 bases between. CDR1 is SGHNT and CDR2 is YYREEE in the germline V gene (reference sequence). The CDR3 spans 14 residues. The CDR3 nucleotides are TGTGCCAGCAGCTTTATTGACAGAGACACTGAAGCTTTCTTT. Translating it yields CASSFIDRDTEAFF.

The chain has TRBV19 and TRBJ2-1, with 10 bases matching TRBD2. Trimming cost V 10 bases and J 6 bases; bases outside gene matches: 12. The CDR3 is made up of 15 amino acids. Germline V gene sequence: CDR1 LNHDA, CDR2 SQIVND (reference sequence). CDR3 residues: CATSPGLAGANEQFF. As DNA, the CDR3 is TGTGCCACCTCCCCCGGGCTAGCGGGAGCCAATGAGCAGTTCTTC.

V is TRBV9 and J is TRBJ2-5; maybe TRBD2 (6 bases). V shed 5 bases and J shed 0 bases, with 11 bases lying between them. This CDR3 spans 14 amino acids. Germline lookup yields CDR1 SGDLS and CDR2 YYNGEE. CDR3 in amino acids: CASRRGLNQETQYF. Written as DNA, the CDR3 is TGTGCCAGCAGGCGTGGACTAAACCAAGAGACCCAGTACTTC.

This chain joins TRBV2 and TRBJ1-1; 8 nucleotides agree with TRBD1. CDR1 and CDR2 from the germline V gene are SNHLY and FYNNEI. The CDR3 sequence is 14 residues long. J was trimmed by 5 bases and V by 9 bases; bases with no gene match: 11. The CDR3 DNA reads TGTGCCAGTACCTCCGTGACAGGGGTGACTGAAGCTTTCTTT. As protein: CASTSVTGVTEAFF.

The rearrangement links TRBV28 to TRBJ2-5, with D possibly being TRBD2 (6 bases). Germline V CDR1 and CDR2: MDHEN, SYDVKM. Deletions cut 3 bases from V and 5 bases from J, with 22 bases between. The CDR3 is 17 residues long. CDR3 bases: TGTGCCAGCAGTTTCGTAGGAGGGGTTGTTGGCAGTGAGACCCAGTACTTC. This encodes CASSFVGGVVGSETQYF.

The chain uses TRBV20-1 and TRBJ2-7; a possible D gene is TRBD2 (5 bases). The CDR3 is made up of 13 amino acids. Germline lookup yields CDR1 DFQATT and CDR2 SNEGSKA (reference sequence). V lost 3 bases and J lost 2, with 11 bases in between. The DNA for the CDR3 is TGCAGTGCTAGTTTGTGGGGAGCCTACGAGCAGTACTTC. It codes for CSASLWGAYEQYF.

The chain combines TRBV18 with TRBJ2-3; TRBD1 agrees at 9 bases. Trimming cost V 6 bases and J 4 bases; bases outside gene matches: 11. The CDR3 loop spans 16 amino acids. Germline values: CDR1 KGHSH, CDR2 LQKENI. CDR3 sequence (DNA): TGTGCCAGCTCTCAGATTCCGGGACAGGGATCAGATACGCAGTATTTT. It translates to CASSQIPGQGSDTQYF.

This clone has a single count. J is TRBJ2-2 and V is TRBV29-1; tentative D call: TRBD1 (6 bases). The CDR3 consists of 14 residues. Germline values: CDR1 SQVTM, CDR2 ANQGSEA. V lost 1 base to trimming and J lost 5 bases, with 11 bases between them. CDR3 in amino acids: CSVEVLTGTGELFF. CDR3 nucleotide sequence: TGCAGCGTTGAAGTGTTGACAGGTACCGGGGAGCTGTTTTTT.

This chain connects TRBV7-9 to TRBJ2-1, with D possibly matching TRBD1 (6 bases). Per germline, CDR1 SEHNR and CDR2 FQNEAQ (reference sequence). The CDR3 spans 16 residues. The V and J ends lost 4 bases and 6 bases respectively, with 19 bases between them. In DNA form, the CDR3 reads TGTGCCAGCAGCTCCTCAGGGACATTGTCTGGCAATGAGCAGTTCTTC. It translates to CASSSSGTLSGNEQFF.

This clone was counted a single time. At one end, the junction sequence differs from germline, possibly due to a read error. The chain has TRBV7-9 and TRBJ2-7, with a weak D call TRBD2 (6 bases). This CDR3 spans 12 amino acids. The germline CDR1 and CDR2 sequences are SEHNR and FQNEAQ (reference sequence). The CDR3 loop is CASSFGRGGCDF. CDR3 DNA: TGTGCCAGCAGCTTTGGCCGGGGAGGTTGTGACTTC.

The V call is TRBV5-6, the J call TRBJ1-3; possibly TRBD1 for D (6 bases). This CDR3 has 14 amino acids. Trimming pared 1 base from V and 8 bases from J, leaving 13 bases between. Germline V CDR1 and CDR2: SGHDT, YYEEEE. CDR3 sequence: CASSLRIGGHTIYF. The DNA for the CDR3 is TGTGCCAGCAGCTTGAGGATAGGGGGACACACCATATATTTT.

The chain combines TRBV9 with TRBJ2-1; the match to TRBD2 covers 11 bases. In germline, CDR1 is SGDLS, CDR2 YYNGEE. J gave up 5 bases and V 2 bases, and 6 bases lay outside the gene matches. The CDR3 runs 16 residues. Here the CDR3 DNA reads TGTGCCAGCAGCGTCCAACTAGCGGGAGCCCACAATGAGCAGTTCTTC. Its protein is CASSVQLAGAHNEQFF. Full variable domain (remainder filled in from reference TRBV9 and TRBJ2-1): DSGVTQTPKHLITATGQRVTLRCSPRSGDLSVYWYQQSLDQGLQFLIQYYNGEERAKGNILERFSAQQFPDLHSELNLSSLELGDSALYFCASSVQLAGAHNEQFFGPGTRLTVL.

This sequence joins TRBV11-3 and TRBJ2-1; 7 bases map to TRBD2. J gave up 6 bases and V 1 base, and 0 bases lay outside the gene matches. The CDR3 spans 13 residues. Germline values: CDR1 SGHNT, CDR2 YENEEA. The CDR3 reads CASSLVAGNEQFF. The CDR3 DNA sequence: TGTGCCAGCAGCTTAGTAGCGGGCAATGAGCAGTTCTTC.

This clone was detected a few times. V gene TRBV19 combines with J gene TRBJ1-3, with 7 nucleotides matching TRBD1. The length of the CDR3 is 14 residues. The junction had 4 bases not matched to a gene; V was cut back by 8 bases and J by 0 bases. The germline V gene has CDR1 LNHDA and CDR2 SQIVND (reference sequence). Written as DNA, the CDR3 is TGTGCCAGTGTCGACAGGGCCTCTGGAAACACCATATATTTT. This translates into CASVDRASGNTIYF.

This chain joins TRBV7-9 and TRBJ1-5; D unclear. Per germline, CDR1 SEHNR and CDR2 FQNEAQ (reference sequence). The length of the CDR3 is 12 residues. The V and J ends lost 8 bases and 5 bases respectively, with 10 bases between them. Here the CDR3 DNA reads TGTGCCAGCGGCAACGGGGATCAGCCCCAGCATTTT. Translated: CASGNGDQPQHF. The full variable domain, in which reference TRBV7-9 and TRBJ1-5 provide the parts outside the CDR3, is DTGVSQNPRHKITKRGQNVTFRCDPISEHNRLYWYRQTLGQGPEFLTYFQNEAQLEKSRLLSDRFSAERPKGSFSTLEIQRTEQGDSAMYLCASGNGDQPQHFGDGTRLSIL.

In its sample, this clone was seen once. The chain carries TRBV2 and TRBJ2-7, with TRBD1 matching 7 bases. The CDR3 length is 13 residues. The V gene's germline CDR1 is SNHLY and CDR2 FYNNEI. V shed 5 bases and J 1 base; nucleotides not matched to a gene: 2. The CDR3 DNA reads as TGTGCCAGCAGTAGGACAGGTTCCTACGAGCAGTACTTC. It specifies CASSRTGSYEQYF.

This clone was seen a single time. This chain links TRBV11-1 with TRBJ1-2; D is unresolved. The CDR3 spans 13 residues. Trimming stripped 5 bases from V and 6 bases from J, with 13 bases between. The germline V gene encodes CDR1 SGHAT and CDR2 FQDESV (reference sequence). Written as DNA, the CDR3 is TGTGCCAGCAGCCGAGAGTATTCCGATGGCTACACCTTC. Its protein is CASSREYSDGYTF.

This clone has a handful of counts. The rearrangement uses TRBV18 and TRBJ1-4; D remains ambiguous. The V gene's germline CDR1 is KGHSH and CDR2 LQKENI. The CDR3 runs to 15 residues. V was cut by 1 base and J by 0 bases, with 6 bases left in between. This CDR3 reads CASSPREATNEKLFF. Written as DNA, the CDR3 is TGTGCCAGCTCACCACGAGAAGCAACTAATGAAAAACTGTTTTTT.

V gene TRBV10-3 combines with J gene TRBJ1-1; no clear D gene. Germline values: CDR1 ENHRY, CDR2 SYGVKD. The CDR3 consists of 16 residues. V was shortened by 0 bases and J by 2 bases, with 13 bases between the two germline ends. The CDR3 region has the DNA TGTGCCATCAGTGAGTCGAGGGCGGGCGGAAACACTGAAGCTTTCTTT. Translating gives CAISESRAGGNTEAFF.